This T cell receptor (beta chain) was recorded in a study of Tregs in tolerant kidney transplant recipients. Regarding the study as a whole: Biological reproducibility was not directly addressed in this study. Few patients were studied, so findings need validation in larger groups. Expanding Tregs on activated donor B cells appeared to best identify donor-specific TCRbeta clones.

Notes on this clone: The target antigen is unknown.

The CDR3 length is 14 residues. In germline, CDR1 is MNHNS, CDR2 SASEGT. V lost 7 bases to trimming and J lost 4 bases, with 13 bases between them. Sequenced by immunoSEQ multiplex PCR; TCRdb stores in-frame clones only, minus some. The data hold about 240,000 clones, with about 86% observed a single time. CD4+CD25+CD127- Tregs, CD4+CD25- non-Tregs, CD4 and CD8 cells were sorted. The chain is built from TRBV6-1 and TRBJ2-2; D remains ambiguous. The source of this sequence is a human donor in good health. Sequenced material: CD4+ T cells from blood. The CDR3 sequence: CASMVHAFTGELFF. The DNA for the CDR3 is TGTGCCAGCATGGTTCACGCATTCACCGGGGAGCTGTTTTTT.